This passage covers 30 T cell receptor beta chains from one sample sequenced in a study of T cells in localized non-small cell lung cancer. TCRdb's table, derived via immunoSEQ multiplex PCR, lists solely in-frame clones and lacks some. In the table there are 45,000 or so clones, roughly nine tenths of which are singletons. Specimen: PBMCs, collected before any cancer treatment. The receptors were gathered from a woman aged 40-75 years with stage II lung adenocarcinoma.

This chain links TRBV5-1 with TRBJ2-7; 8 nucleotides align to TRBD1. The CDR3 is 14 amino acids. Germline CDR1 and CDR2: SGHRS and YFSETQ. V shed 3 bases, J shed 4 bases, and the junction held 6 bases outside the gene matches. CDR3 in DNA: TGCGCCAGCAGCTGGGGACAGGCGAGATACGAGCAGTACTTC. Translated, it gives CASSWGQARYEQYF.

The chain recombines TRBV2 with TRBJ2-7, with 8 positions matching TRBD1. The CDR3 spans 14 residues. Germline CDR1 and CDR2: SNHLY and FYNNEI. Trimming cost V 4 bases and J 3 bases; bases outside gene matches: 5. The CDR3 loop reads CASSGDRGSYEQYF. DNA for the CDR3: TGTGCCAGCAGTGGAGACAGGGGAAGCTACGAGCAGTACTTC.

Notes on this clone: A read error may account for a junction end that differs from germline. The genes are TRBV7-2 and TRBJ1-4; a weak D match, TRBD1 (5 bases). The germline V gene encodes CDR1 SGHTA and CDR2 FQGNSA. This CDR3 is built from 14 residues. DNA for the CDR3: TGTGCCAGCAGATTAGGGGCGCACGGGGAAAAACTGTTTTTT. Translation: CASRLGAHGEKLFF.

The rearrangement uses TRBV2 and TRBJ1-4; the D gene is possibly TRBD1 (6 bases). The germline CDR1 and CDR2 sequences are SNHLY and FYNNEI. There are 15 residues in the CDR3. Trimming took off 6 bases at V and 7 bases at J, with 18 bases between the two ends. The DNA of the CDR3 is TGTGCCAGCAGGCCTAACGGGGGCTCAGGTGAAAAACTGTTTTTT. It translates to CASRPNGGSGEKLFF. The variable domain in full, completed from reference TRBV2 and TRBJ1-4, reads EPEVTQTPSHQVTQMGQEVILRCVPISNHLYFYWYRQILGQKVEFLVSFYNNEISEKSEIFDDQFSVERPDGSNFTLKIRSTKLEDSAMYFCASRPNGGSGEKLFFGSGTQLSVL.

V gene TRBV6-6 combines with J gene TRBJ2-7; possibly TRBD1 for D (5 bases). The V end lost 6 bases, the J end lost 0 bases, and 12 bases lay between the germline ends. Germline CDR1 is MNHNY and CDR2 is SVGAGI (reference sequence). The CDR3 totals 14 residues. CDR3 in DNA: TGTGCCAGCAGGGCCCAGGGAAGCTCCTACGAGCAGTACTTC. Protein product: CASRAQGSSYEQYF.

The chain combines TRBV7-6 with TRBJ2-3, with D unresolved. CDR1 and CDR2 (germline): SGHVS, FNYEAQ. With 5 bases removed from V and 3 bases from J, the gap between germline ends came to 6 bases. This CDR3 has 12 amino acids. The DNA for the CDR3 is TGTGCCAGCAGCAGAAGAACAGATACGCAGTATTTT. This encodes CASSRRTDTQYF.

The V call is TRBV2, the J call TRBJ2-7, with D perhaps TRBD1 (5 bases). Per germline, CDR1 SNHLY and CDR2 FYNNEI. The V end was cut by 7 bases, the J end by 6 bases, with 16 bases between. The CDR3 has 13 residues. In DNA, the CDR3 is TGTGCCAGCAACTTGGGTCCCAGGGCCGAGCAGTACTTC. This codes for CASNLGPRAEQYF.

The V and J genes are TRBV5-4 and TRBJ1-5, with D unresolved. CDR3 length equals 14 residues. The germline V gene has CDR1 SGHNT and CDR2 YYREEE (reference sequence). V was cut by 4 bases and J by 2 bases, with 10 bases left in between. In DNA form, the CDR3 reads TGTGCCAGCAGCAAAGACGGGGGCAATCAGCCCCAGCATTTT. This gives the protein CASSKDGGNQPQHF.

V usage is TRBV28 and J usage is TRBJ2-3, with D maybe TRBD2 (5 bases). This CDR3 has 15 amino acids. V gave up 3 bases and J gave up 0 bases, with 10 bases separating them. CDR1 is MDHEN and CDR2 is SYDVKM in the germline V gene. The chain's CDR3 is CASSLPGSSTDTQYF. In DNA, the CDR3 is TGTGCCAGCAGTTTGCCGGGGTCTAGCACAGATACGCAGTATTTT.

The chain is built from TRBV7-8 and TRBJ1-2, with TRBD1 matching 8 bases. Per germline, CDR1 SGHVS and CDR2 FQNEAQ. Germline trimming cut 2 bases from V and 2 bases from J; bases unmatched to any gene: 1. The CDR3 consists of 14 residues. The CDR3, as DNA: TGTGCCAGCAGCTTAACAGGGGGAAACTATGGCTACACCTTC. This translates into CASSLTGGNYGYTF.

The genes are TRBV13 and TRBJ2-1, with 10 bases lining up with TRBD2. The CDR3 runs to 17 residues. With 5 bases clipped from V and 8 bases from J, the junction kept 15 bases outside the gene matches. Germline CDR1 PRHDT, CDR2 FYEKMQ (reference sequence). CDR3 coding DNA: TGTGCCAGCAGCCTCAACCCCCCACTAGCGGGAAATGATGAGCAGTTCTTC. Amino acid sequence: CASSLNPPLAGNDEQFF.

The V call is TRBV27, the J call TRBJ2-2; tentative D call: TRBD1 (6 bases). Germline values: CDR1 MNHEY, CDR2 SMNVEV (reference sequence). V shed 2 bases and J shed 2 bases, with 9 bases lying between them. This CDR3 spans 15 amino acids. The CDR3 is CASSLRGSNTGELFF. The CDR3 DNA reads TGTGCCAGCAGTTTAAGGGGGAGCAACACCGGGGAGCTGTTTTTT.

The rearrangement uses TRBV4-1 and TRBJ1-1; no definite D call. V was cut by 0 bases and J by 1 base, with 6 bases left in between. The CDR3 runs 14 residues. Germline values: CDR1 MGHRA, CDR2 YSYEKL. CDR3 in DNA: TGCGCCAGCAGCCAAGAAAGGCAGAACACTGAAGCTTTCTTT. As protein: CASSQERQNTEAFF.

On this clone itself: An end of the junction differs from the germline gene, which may be a read error. The V call is TRBV2, the J call TRBJ1-4, with D possibly being TRBD1 (5 bases). Looked up from germline, CDR1 is SNHLY and CDR2 is FYNNEI. This CDR3 is built from 11 residues. The chain's CDR3 is CASWQGSEVVF. CDR3 nucleotide sequence: TGTGCCAGCTGGCAGGGCAGCGAAGTTGTATTT.

The gene calls are TRBV5-8 and TRBJ1-2, with D unresolved. This CDR3 has 13 residues. CDR1 SGHTS and CDR2 YDEGEE come from the germline V gene. V was pared by 1 base and J by 2 bases, with 6 bases between. This CDR3 is CASSLFQNYGYTF. CDR3 nucleotides: TGTGCCAGCAGCTTGTTCCAGAACTATGGCTACACCTTC.

The chain has TRBV2 and TRBJ2-1, with TRBD2 identical over 12 bases. This CDR3 spans 14 amino acids. The ends lost 10 bases at V and 9 bases at J; junction bases unmatched: 10. Germline lookup yields CDR1 SNHLY and CDR2 FYNNEI. CDR3 DNA sequence: TGTGCCACCGGGGGACTAGCGGGCACAAGTGAGCAGTTCTTC. This codes for CATGGLAGTSEQFF.

This clone came up once. The rearrangement links TRBV6-1 to TRBJ2-5; maybe TRBD2 (6 bases). Germline loops: CDR1 MNHNS, CDR2 SASEGT. The V gene lost 7 bases and the J gene lost 5 bases, with 14 bases spanning the gap. This CDR3 contains 13 residues. The CDR3 is CASTGPGGETQYF. The CDR3, as DNA: TGTGCCAGCACGGGTCCTGGGGGGGAGACCCAGTACTTC.

The V gene is TRBV10-1, the J gene TRBJ2-2; D not resolved. The CDR3 length is 16 residues. CDR1 is WNHNN, CDR2 SYGVQD, per germline (reference sequence). Trimming shortened V by 0 bases and J by 0 bases, and 8 bases separated the two germline ends. CDR3 residues: CASSESPGSNTGELFF. As DNA, the CDR3 is TGCGCCAGCAGTGAGTCCCCAGGTTCGAACACCGGGGAGCTGTTTTTT.

The chain links TRBV5-1 to TRBJ1-6, with TRBD1 matching over 9 bases. This CDR3 has 15 residues. Per the germline V gene, CDR1 is SGHRS and CDR2 is YFSETQ. The trim removed 0 bases at V and 6 bases at J, leaving 1 base unmatched. The CDR3: CASSLVGQGNSPLHF. The CDR3 nucleotides are TGCGCCAGCAGCTTGGTGGGACAGGGTAATTCACCCCTCCACTTT. Full variable domain (outside the CDR3, taken from reference TRBV5-1 and TRBJ1-6): KAGVTQTPRYLIKTRGQQVTLSCSPISGHRSVSWYQQTPGQGLQFLFEYFSETQRNKGNFPGRFSGRQFSNSRSEMNVSTLELGDSALYLCASSLVGQGNSPLHFGNGTRLTVT.

The chain recombines TRBV7-2 with TRBJ2-3, with TRBD2 matching over 10 bases. CDR3 length equals 16 residues. Unmatched junction bases numbered 9, after V lost 5 bases and J lost 4 bases. Germline V CDR1 and CDR2: SGHTA, FQGNSA. The DNA for the CDR3 is TGTGCCAGCAGCCAAAACCCCGGGACTAGCGCAGATACGCAGTATTTT. Its protein product is CASSQNPGTSADTQYF.

This clone was detected only a few times. J is TRBJ2-7 and V is TRBV7-9; D gene unclear. The germline V and J ends were trimmed by 1 base and 2 bases, with 9 bases remaining between them. The CDR3 has 14 residues. CDR1 and CDR2 (germline): SEHNR, FQNEAQ (reference sequence). CDR3 nucleotides: TGTGCCAGCAGCTTAGGTGATCTACCCTACGAGCAGTACTTC. Encoded protein: CASSLGDLPYEQYF.

The chain joins TRBV15 to TRBJ1-4; D is unclear. The ends were cut back, 4 bases at V and 4 bases at J, with 13 bases in the middle. This CDR3 has 15 amino acids. Germline values: CDR1 LNHNV, CDR2 YYDKDF (reference sequence). This CDR3 is CATSIAKTGNEKLFF. As DNA, the CDR3 is TGTGCCACCAGCATCGCGAAGACCGGTAATGAAAAACTGTTTTTT.

The chain has TRBV2 and TRBJ2-2, with D perhaps assigned TRBD1 or TRBD2 (5 bases each). Per the germline V gene, CDR1 is SNHLY and CDR2 is FYNNEI. This CDR3 spans 16 amino acids. Trimming left V 6 bases short and J 0 bases short, with 14 bases between. The CDR3 DNA sequence: TGTGCCAGCAGGAGACTCGGGACGGCGAACACCGGGGAGCTGTTTTTT. It specifies CASRRLGTANTGELFF. The whole variable domain, remainder taken from reference TRBV2 and TRBJ2-2, is EPEVTQTPSHQVTQMGQEVILRCVPISNHLYFYWYRQILGQKVEFLVSFYNNEISEKSEIFDDQFSVERPDGSNFTLKIRSTKLEDSAMYFCASRRLGTANTGELFFGEGSRLTVL.

This chain uses TRBV7-6 with TRBJ2-1; TRBD2 aligns across 7 bases. From germline, CDR1 is SGHVS and CDR2 FNYEAQ. The CDR3 covers 15 residues. The J segment lost 4 bases and the V segment lost 5 bases, leaving 8 bases of the junction unmatched. DNA for the CDR3: TGTGCCAGCAGCCCCGAGGCGGGGGTTTACAATGAGCAGTTCTTC. It yields the protein CASSPEAGVYNEQFF. The variable domain in full, completed from reference TRBV7-6 and TRBJ2-1, reads GAGVSQSPRYKVTKRGQDVALRCDPISGHVSLYWYRQALGQGPEFLTYFNYEAQQDKSGLPNDRFSAERPEGSISTLTIQRTEQRDSAMYRCASSPEAGVYNEQFFGPGTRLTVL.

The CDR3 sequence is CASSPGTGGIYEQYF. DNA of the CDR3: TGTGCCAGCTCACCTGGGACAGGGGGCATTTACGAGCAGTACTTC. This rearrangement joins TRBV18 to TRBJ2-7; 12 positions agree with TRBD1. The CDR3 has 15 amino acids. The germline gives CDR1 KGHSH, CDR2 LQKENI. Trimming took 3 bases from V and 4 from J; bases not matched to a gene: 4.

The rearrangement links TRBV6-5 to TRBJ2-5; the D is unclear. Near its end, the DNA agrees better with TRBJ2-7, so the J call may be wrong. The CDR3 consists of 13 residues. Germline V gene data show CDR1 as MNHEY and CDR2 as SVGAGI. CDR3 sequence: CASSFRRFYEQYF. The DNA of the CDR3 is TGTGCCAGCAGTTTTAGGAGATTCTACGAGCAGTACTTC.

The chain employs TRBV5-1 and TRBJ2-2; 9 positions agree with TRBD1. The CDR3 is made up of 16 amino acids. Looked up from germline, CDR1 is SGHRS and CDR2 is YFSETQ. The J segment lost 2 bases and the V segment lost 4 bases, leaving 6 bases of the junction unmatched. In DNA form, the CDR3 reads TGCGCCAGCAGCCAGGGGGGACAGGGAAACACCGGGGAGCTGTTTTTT. Protein product: CASSQGGQGNTGELFF.

The gene calls are TRBV7-7 and TRBJ2-3; weak D call: TRBD1 (5 bases). From germline, CDR1 is SSHAT and CDR2 FNYEAQ (reference sequence). V was cut by 0 bases and J by 4 bases, with 8 bases left in between. The CDR3 covers 14 residues. DNA for the CDR3: TGTGCCAGCAGCTTAGCAGGGGTCGCAGATACGCAGTATTTT. Its protein is CASSLAGVADTQYF. The full variable domain, in which reference TRBV7-7 and TRBJ2-3 provide the parts outside the CDR3, is GAGVSQSPRYKVTKRGQDVTLRCDPISSHATLYWYQQALGQGPEFLTYFNYEAQPDKSGLPSDRFSAERPEGSISTLTIQRTEQRDSAMYRCASSLAGVADTQYFGPGTRLTVL.

The rearrangement joins TRBV15 to TRBJ2-3; 9 bases are shared with TRBD1. Germline V gene lookup returns CDR1 LNHNV and CDR2 YYDKDF (reference sequence). The V and J ends lost 8 bases and 2 bases, in that order; junction bases with no gene match: 8. The CDR3 sequence is 15 residues long. CDR3 sequence (DNA): TGTGCCACCCGGCCGGGACAGGGTTTCACAGATACGCAGTATTTT. Amino acids: CATRPGQGFTDTQYF.

The chain is built from TRBV5-4 and TRBJ1-1; D perhaps matches TRBD1 (5 bases). Between the trimmed V and J ends, which lost 2 bases and 1 base, there was a span of 21 bases. There are 18 residues in the CDR3. Germline V CDR1 and CDR2: SGHNT, YYREEE (reference sequence). CDR3 DNA: TGTGCCAGCAGCTTCGGCCAGGTGGGGCTCCGCCCGAACACTGAAGCTTTCTTT. As protein: CASSFGQVGLRPNTEAFF.